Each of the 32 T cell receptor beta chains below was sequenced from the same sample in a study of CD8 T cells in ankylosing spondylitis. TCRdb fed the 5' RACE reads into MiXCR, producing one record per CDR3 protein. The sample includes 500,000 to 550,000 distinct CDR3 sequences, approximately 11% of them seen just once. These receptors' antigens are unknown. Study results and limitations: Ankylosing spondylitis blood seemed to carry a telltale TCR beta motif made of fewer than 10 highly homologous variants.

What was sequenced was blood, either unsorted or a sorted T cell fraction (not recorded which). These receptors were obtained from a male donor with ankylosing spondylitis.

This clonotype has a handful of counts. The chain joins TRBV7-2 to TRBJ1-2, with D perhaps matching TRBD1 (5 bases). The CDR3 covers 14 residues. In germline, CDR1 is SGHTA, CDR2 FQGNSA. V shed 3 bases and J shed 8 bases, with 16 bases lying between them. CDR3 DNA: TGTGCCAGCAGCTTGCAAGAAGGGGTGGGGGGCTACACCTTC. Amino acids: CASSLQEGVGGYTF.

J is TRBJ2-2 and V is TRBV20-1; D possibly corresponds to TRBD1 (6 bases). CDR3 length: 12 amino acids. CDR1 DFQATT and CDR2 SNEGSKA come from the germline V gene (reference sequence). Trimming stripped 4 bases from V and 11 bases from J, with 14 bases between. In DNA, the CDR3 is TGCAGTGCTACATTGACAGGTTTAGAGCTGTTTTTT. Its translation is CSATLTGLELFF.

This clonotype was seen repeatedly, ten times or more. The CDR3 is CASRRSLSRRAGYNEQFF. The CDR3 bases are TGTGCCAGCAGGCGCTCTCTAAGTAGGAGGGCAGGATACAATGAGCAGTTCTTC. The V call is TRBV12-3 or TRBV12-4, the J call TRBJ2-1, with D possibly being TRBD2 (6 bases). This CDR3 spans 18 amino acids. V was trimmed by 6 bases and J by 4 bases, leaving 25 bases between them.

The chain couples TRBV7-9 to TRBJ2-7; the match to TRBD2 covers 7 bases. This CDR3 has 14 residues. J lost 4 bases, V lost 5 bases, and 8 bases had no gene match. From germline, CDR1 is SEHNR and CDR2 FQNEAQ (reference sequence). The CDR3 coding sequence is TGTGCCAGCAGCCTAAAAGCGGGACCGTACGAGCAGTACGTC. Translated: CASSLKAGPYEQYV.

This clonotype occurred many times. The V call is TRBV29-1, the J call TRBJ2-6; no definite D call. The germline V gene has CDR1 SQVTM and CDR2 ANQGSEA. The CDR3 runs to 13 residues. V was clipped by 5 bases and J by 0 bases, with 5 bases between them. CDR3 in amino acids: CSVQSSGANVLTF. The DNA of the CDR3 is TGCAGCGTTCAGAGCTCTGGGGCCAACGTCCTGACTTTC. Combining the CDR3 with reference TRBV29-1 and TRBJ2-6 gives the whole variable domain SAVISQKPSRDICQRGTSLTIQCQVDSQVTMMFWYRQQPGQSLTLIATANQGSEATYESGFVIDKFPISRPNLTFSTLTVSNMSPEDSSIYLCSVQSSGANVLTFGAGSRLTVL.

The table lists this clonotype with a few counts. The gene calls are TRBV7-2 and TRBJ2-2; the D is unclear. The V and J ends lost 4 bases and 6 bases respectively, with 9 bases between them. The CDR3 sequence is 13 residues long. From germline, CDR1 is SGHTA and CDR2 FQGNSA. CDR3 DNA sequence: TGTGCCAGCAGCTCCCGGTCGGCCGGGGAGCTGTTTTTT. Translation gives CASSSRSAGELFF.

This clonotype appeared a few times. The CDR3 DNA sequence: TGTGCCTGGAGTGTAGGGCGGGACCCCTGGGAGCAGTACGTC. This encodes CAWSVGRDPWEQYV. The chain employs TRBV30 and TRBJ2-7; the D gene is possibly TRBD2 (6 bases). V was clipped by 0 bases and J by 7 bases, with 16 bases between them. This CDR3 is built from 14 residues. The germline V gene has CDR1 GTSNPN and CDR2 SVGIG (reference sequence).

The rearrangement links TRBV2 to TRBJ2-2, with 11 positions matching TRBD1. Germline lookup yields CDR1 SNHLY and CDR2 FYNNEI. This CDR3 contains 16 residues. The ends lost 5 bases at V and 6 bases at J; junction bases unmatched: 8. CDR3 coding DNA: TGTGCCAGCAGTCTAGGACAGGGGGCGCTTGCCGGGGAGCTGTTTTTT. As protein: CASSLGQGALAGELFF.

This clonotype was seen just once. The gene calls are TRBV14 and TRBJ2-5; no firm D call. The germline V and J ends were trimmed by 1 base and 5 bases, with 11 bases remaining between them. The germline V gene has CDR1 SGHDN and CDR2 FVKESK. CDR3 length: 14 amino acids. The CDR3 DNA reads TGTGCCAGCAGCCAAGTGTCCCCGGTGGAGACCCAGTACTTC. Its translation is CASSQVSPVETQYF.

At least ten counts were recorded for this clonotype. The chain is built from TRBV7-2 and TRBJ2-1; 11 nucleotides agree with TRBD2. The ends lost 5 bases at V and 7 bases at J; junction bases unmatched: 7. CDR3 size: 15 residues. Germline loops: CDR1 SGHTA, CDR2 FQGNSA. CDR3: CASSEIAGGGNEQFF. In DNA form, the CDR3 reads TGTGCCAGCAGCGAAATAGCGGGAGGGGGGAATGAGCAGTTCTTC.

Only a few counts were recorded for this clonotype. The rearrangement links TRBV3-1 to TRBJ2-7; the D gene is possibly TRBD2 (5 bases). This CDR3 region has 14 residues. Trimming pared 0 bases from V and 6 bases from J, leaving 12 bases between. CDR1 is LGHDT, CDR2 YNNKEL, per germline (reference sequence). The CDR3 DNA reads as TGTGCCAGCAGCCAAGATCCCAGCGGTGGCGAGCAGTACTTC. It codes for CASSQDPSGGEQYF.

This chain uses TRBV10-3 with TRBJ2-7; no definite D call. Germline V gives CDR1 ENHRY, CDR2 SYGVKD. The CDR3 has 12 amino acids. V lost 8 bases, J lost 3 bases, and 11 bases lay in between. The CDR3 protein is CAIRTENYEQYV. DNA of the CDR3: TGTGCCATCCGAACTGAAAACTACGAGCAGTACGTC.

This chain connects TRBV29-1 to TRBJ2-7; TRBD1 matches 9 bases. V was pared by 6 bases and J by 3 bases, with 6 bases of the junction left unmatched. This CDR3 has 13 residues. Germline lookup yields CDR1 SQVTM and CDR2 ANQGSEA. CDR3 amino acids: CSVAGTGLYEQYF. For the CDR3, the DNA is TGCAGCGTCGCCGGGACAGGGCTCTACGAGCAGTACTTC.

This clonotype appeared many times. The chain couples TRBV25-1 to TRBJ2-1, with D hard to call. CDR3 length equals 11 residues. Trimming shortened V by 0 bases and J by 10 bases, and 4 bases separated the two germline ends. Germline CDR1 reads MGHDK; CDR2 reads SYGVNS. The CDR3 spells CASSEYAEQFF. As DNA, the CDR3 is TGTGCCAGCAGTGAATATGCCGAGCAGTTCTTC.

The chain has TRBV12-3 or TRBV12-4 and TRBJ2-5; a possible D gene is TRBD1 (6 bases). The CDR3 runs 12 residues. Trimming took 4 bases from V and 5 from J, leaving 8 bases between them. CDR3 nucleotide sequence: TGTGCCAGCAGTTCCCAGGGGGAGACCCAGTACTTC. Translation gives CASSSQGETQYF.

The CDR3 DNA reads as TGTGCCAGCAGACGGATCTGGGACAGGGGGCACGGAGATACGCAGTATTTT. This translates into CASRRIWDRGHGDTQYF. The V and J genes are TRBV5-5 and TRBJ2-3; TRBD1 aligns across 12 bases. The CDR3 spans 17 residues. CDR1 SGHKS and CDR2 YYEKEE come from the germline V gene (reference sequence). V shed 5 bases and J 5 bases; nucleotides not matched to a gene: 12.

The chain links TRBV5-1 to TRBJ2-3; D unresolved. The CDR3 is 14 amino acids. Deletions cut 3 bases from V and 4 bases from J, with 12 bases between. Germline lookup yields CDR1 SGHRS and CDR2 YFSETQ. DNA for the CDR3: TGCGCCAGCAGCTACCTGGACCCGGCAGATACGCAGTATTTT. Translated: CASSYLDPADTQYF.

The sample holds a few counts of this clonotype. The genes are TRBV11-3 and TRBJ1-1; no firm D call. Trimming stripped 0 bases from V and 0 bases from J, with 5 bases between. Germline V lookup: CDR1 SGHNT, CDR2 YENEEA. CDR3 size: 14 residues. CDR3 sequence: CASSLEHLNTEAFF. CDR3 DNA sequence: TGTGCCAGCAGCTTAGAACACTTGAACACTGAAGCTTTCTTT.

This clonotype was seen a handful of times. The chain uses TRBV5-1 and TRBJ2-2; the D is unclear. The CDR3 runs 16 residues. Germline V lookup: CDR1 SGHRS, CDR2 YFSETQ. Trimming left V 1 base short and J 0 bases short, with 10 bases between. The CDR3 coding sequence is TGCGCCAGCAGCTTGAGGGCAGCTACGAACACCGGGGAGCTGTTTTTT. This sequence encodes CASSLRAATNTGELFF. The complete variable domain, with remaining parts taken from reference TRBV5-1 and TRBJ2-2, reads KAGVTQTPRYLIKTRGQQVTLSCSPISGHRSVSWYQQTPGQGLQFLFEYFSETQRNKGNFPGRFSGRQFSNSRSEMNVSTLELGDSALYLCASSLRAATNTGELFFGEGSRLTVL.

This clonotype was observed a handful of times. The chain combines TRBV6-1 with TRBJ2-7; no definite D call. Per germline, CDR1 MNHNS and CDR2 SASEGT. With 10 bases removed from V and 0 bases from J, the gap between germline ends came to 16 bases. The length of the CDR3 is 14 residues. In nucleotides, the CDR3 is TGTGCCACAGCCCCTCGCCCCAGCTCCTACGAGCAGTACGTC. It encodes CATAPRPSSYEQYV.

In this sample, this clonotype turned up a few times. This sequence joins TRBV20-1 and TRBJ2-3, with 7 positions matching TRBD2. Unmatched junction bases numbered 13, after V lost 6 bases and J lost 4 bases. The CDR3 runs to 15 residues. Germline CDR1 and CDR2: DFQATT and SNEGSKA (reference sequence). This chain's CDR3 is CSAKTGLVNADTQYF. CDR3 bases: TGCAGTGCAAAAACTGGACTAGTGAACGCAGATACGCAGTATTTT.

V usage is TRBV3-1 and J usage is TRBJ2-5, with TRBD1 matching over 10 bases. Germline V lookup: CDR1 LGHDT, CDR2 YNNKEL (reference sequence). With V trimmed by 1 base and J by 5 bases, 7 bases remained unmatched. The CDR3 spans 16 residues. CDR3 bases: TGTGCCAGCAGCCAAGGAGCGGGACAGGGGATGGAGACCCAGTACTTC. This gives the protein CASSQGAGQGMETQYF.

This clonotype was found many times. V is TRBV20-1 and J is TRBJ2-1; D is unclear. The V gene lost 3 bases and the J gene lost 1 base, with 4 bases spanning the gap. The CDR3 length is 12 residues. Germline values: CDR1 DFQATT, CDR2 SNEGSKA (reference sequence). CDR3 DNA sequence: TGCAGTGCTAGGGGTTCCTACAATGAGCAGTTCTTC. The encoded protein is CSARGSYNEQFF.

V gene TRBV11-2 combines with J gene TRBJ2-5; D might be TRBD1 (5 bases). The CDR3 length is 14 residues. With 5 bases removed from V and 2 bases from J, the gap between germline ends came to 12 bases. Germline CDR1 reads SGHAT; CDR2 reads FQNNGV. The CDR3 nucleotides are TGTGCCAGCAGCCCTAGACAGTTTCAAGAGACCCAGTACTTC. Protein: CASSPRQFQETQYF.

The CDR3 coding sequence is TGTGCCAGCAGCCCCGGGATTAGCGGGATCGACGAGCAGTTCTTC. This encodes CASSPGISGIDEQFF. This chain connects TRBV5-6 to TRBJ2-1; 8 nucleotides line up with TRBD2. V lost 4 bases, J lost 10 bases, and 13 bases stayed unmatched. Per the germline V gene, CDR1 is SGHDT and CDR2 is YYEEEE. This CDR3 is built from 15 residues. The complete variable domain, with remaining parts taken from reference TRBV5-6 and TRBJ2-1, reads DAGVTQSPTHLIKTRGQQVTLRCSPKSGHDTVSWYQQALGQGPQFIFQYYEEEERQRGNFPDRFSGHQFPNYSSELNVNALLLGDSALYLCASSPGISGIDEQFFGPGTRLTVL.

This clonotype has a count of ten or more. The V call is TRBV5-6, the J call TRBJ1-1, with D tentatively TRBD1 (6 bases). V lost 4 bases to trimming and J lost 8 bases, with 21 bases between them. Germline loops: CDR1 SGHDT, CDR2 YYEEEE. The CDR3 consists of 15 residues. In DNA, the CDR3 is TGTGCCAGCAGCCCCGGGGGGGGGCACTTCGCGGAAGCTTTCTTT. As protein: CASSPGGGHFAEAFF.

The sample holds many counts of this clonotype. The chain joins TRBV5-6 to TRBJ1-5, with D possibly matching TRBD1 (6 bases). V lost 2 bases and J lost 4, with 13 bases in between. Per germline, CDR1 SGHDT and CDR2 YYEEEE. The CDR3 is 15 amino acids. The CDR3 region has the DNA TGTGCCAGCAGCTTTCGGACAGAGGGAAATCAGCCCCAGCATTTT. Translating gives CASSFRTEGNQPQHF.

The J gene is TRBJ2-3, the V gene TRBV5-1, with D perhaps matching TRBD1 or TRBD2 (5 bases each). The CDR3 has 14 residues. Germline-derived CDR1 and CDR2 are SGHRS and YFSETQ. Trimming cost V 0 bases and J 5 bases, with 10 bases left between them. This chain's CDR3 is CASSLAGPQDTQYF. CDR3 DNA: TGCGCCAGCAGCTTGGCGGGACCCCAAGATACGCAGTATTTT.

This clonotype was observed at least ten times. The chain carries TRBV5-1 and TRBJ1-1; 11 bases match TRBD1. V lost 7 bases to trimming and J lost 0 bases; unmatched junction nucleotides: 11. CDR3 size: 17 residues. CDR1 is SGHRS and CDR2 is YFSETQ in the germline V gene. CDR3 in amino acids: CASSILPGQGVNTEAFF. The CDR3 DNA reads TGCGCCAGCTCAATACTTCCGGGACAGGGGGTGAACACTGAAGCTTTCTTT.

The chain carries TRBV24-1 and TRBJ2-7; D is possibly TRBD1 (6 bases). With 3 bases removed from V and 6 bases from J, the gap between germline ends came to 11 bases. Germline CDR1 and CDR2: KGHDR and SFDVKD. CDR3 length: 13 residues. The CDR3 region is CATSDAGTTEQYF. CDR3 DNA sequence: TGTGCCACCAGTGATGCAGGGACAACCGAGCAGTACTTC.

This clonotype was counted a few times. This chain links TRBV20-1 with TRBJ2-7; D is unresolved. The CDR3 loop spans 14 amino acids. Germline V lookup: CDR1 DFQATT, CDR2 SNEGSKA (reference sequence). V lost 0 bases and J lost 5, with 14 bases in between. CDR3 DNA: TGCAGTGCTAGAGAAACCACCCTAGGGCACGAGCAGTACTTC. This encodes CSARETTLGHEQYF.

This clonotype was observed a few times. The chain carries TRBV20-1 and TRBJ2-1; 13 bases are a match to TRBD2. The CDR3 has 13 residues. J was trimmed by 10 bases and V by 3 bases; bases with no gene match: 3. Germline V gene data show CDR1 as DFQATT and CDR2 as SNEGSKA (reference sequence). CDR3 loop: CSARVGLAGEQFF. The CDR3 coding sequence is TGCAGTGCTAGGGTGGGACTAGCGGGAGAGCAGTTCTTC.